The text below deals with one T cell receptor beta chain. Losses at the gene ends were 2 bases for V and 8 bases for J; bases not matched to a gene: 10. Per germline, CDR1 SGHNT and CDR2 YYREEE (reference sequence). The CDR3 sequence is 15 residues long. This specimen comes from a study of blood T cell repertoires in COVID-19. As for the study in general: Both acute and convalescent COVID-19 samples were obtained from the United States, Italy and Spain.

Authors' processing steps: Amplification of reference gene primers was used by the study to estimate nucleated cell counts. Profiled with immunoSEQ multiplex PCR; TCRdb holds only in-frame clones, not every one. That table supplies the V and J calls and clone size; D and trimming were determined from the DNA. Of under 250,000 clones in the sample, around 86% were seen once. Participants spanned ages about 18 to 90 years and resided in about 24 US areas. Clinical history as reported by participants underpinned cohort assignment. The receptor's source is a man in his forties who had recovered from COVID-19. Sequencing used PBMCs or T cells enriched from blood (not recorded which). The chain uses TRBV5-4 and TRBJ2-1; TRBD1 aligns across 7 bases. CDR3: CASSFNRGGYYEQFF. CDR3 in DNA: TGTGCCAGCAGCTTTAACAGGGGCGGGTATTATGAGCAGTTCTTC.